This TCR beta chain was sequenced for a study of CD8 T cells in ankylosing spondylitis. Regarding the study as a whole: A TCR beta motif made of fewer than ten highly homologous variants seemed typical of ankylosing spondylitis blood.

Trimming pared 0 bases from V and 7 bases from J, leaving 9 bases between. This CDR3 region has 13 residues. Germline-derived CDR1 and CDR2 are SGHTA and FQGTGA. This clonotype has more than one count but fewer than ten. Its antigen is currently unknown. TCRdb re-called the 5' RACE reads with MiXCR, one entry per CDR3 protein. Altogether 670,000 or so distinct CDR3 sequences are present, 19% being singletons, with the ten largest covering under 20%. This receptor was taken from a male donor with ankylosing spondylitis. This chain links TRBV7-3 with TRBJ1-1, with a tentative D call TRBD1 (5 bases). The sample comprised blood, either unsorted or a sorted T cell fraction (not recorded which). Here the CDR3 DNA reads TGTGCCAGCAGCTTAACGTGGGGCAGTGAAGCTTTCTTT. Amino acid sequence: CASSLTWGSEAFF. The full variable domain, completed using reference TRBV7-3 and TRBJ1-1, is GAGVSQTPSNKVTEKGKYVELRCDPISGHTALYWYRQSLGQGPEFLIYFQGTGAADDSGLPNDRFFAVRPEGSVSTLKIQRTERGDSAVYLCASSLTWGSEAFFGQGTRLTVV.